This is a list of T cell receptor beta chains from one sample in a study of shared clonotypes between healthy human individuals. The protocol was immunoSEQ multiplex PCR, while the TCRdb copy is restricted to in-frame clones and leaves out a portion. The table has a few million clones, about nine tenths seen once. Specimen: naive CD4+ T cells from PBMCs. The origin of the receptors is a man younger than 35 in good health. Some clones in this sample may be carry-over from other donors' samples. Each CDR3 is given with its conserved first and last residue. The order of the fields is V gene, clone size, J gene, CDR3 protein. Rows may omit the clone size; those that give it use once, few, many or a size class.

v_call: TRBV5-6; clone_size: -; j_call: TRBJ2-3; cdr3_aa: CASSSGLTRTDTQYF
v_call: TRBV4-1; clone_size: -; j_call: TRBJ2-3; cdr3_aa: CASSQEDSGRWNTQYF
v_call: TRBV28; clone_size: -; j_call: TRBJ1-4; cdr3_aa: CASSPNTGTQPAGEKLFF
v_call: TRBV5-1; clone_size: -; j_call: TRBJ1-4; cdr3_aa: CASSLTRASPNEKLFF
v_call: TRBV5-4; clone_size: -; j_call: TRBJ1-2; cdr3_aa: CASSVGQGVDYGYTF
v_call: TRBV2; clone_size: -; j_call: TRBJ1-3; cdr3_aa: CASSDNSGNTIYF
v_call: TRBV28; clone_size: -; j_call: TRBJ2-1; cdr3_aa: CASSEDRTNEQFF
v_call: TRBV20-1; clone_size: -; j_call: TRBJ1-1; cdr3_aa: CSASEGEAFF
v_call: TRBV30; clone_size: -; j_call: TRBJ2-7; cdr3_aa: CAGKADSSSYEQYF
v_call: TRBV9; clone_size: -; j_call: TRBJ2-3; cdr3_aa: CASSVEPLTDTQYF
v_call: TRBV28; clone_size: -; j_call: TRBJ2-7; cdr3_aa: CASSPPGYEQYF
v_call: TRBV2; clone_size: -; j_call: TRBJ1-2; cdr3_aa: CASSLSPLNYGYTF
v_call: TRBV9; clone_size: -; j_call: TRBJ2-1; cdr3_aa: CASSPRWASGRALINEQFF
v_call: TRBV2; clone_size: -; j_call: TRBJ2-7; cdr3_aa: CASSEALGASGTEQYF
v_call: TRBV5-1; clone_size: -; j_call: TRBJ1-2; cdr3_aa: CASSLETGRYGYTF
v_call: TRBV27; clone_size: -; j_call: TRBJ2-7; cdr3_aa: CAKSGRVSYEQYF
v_call: TRBV5-1; clone_size: -; j_call: TRBJ2-2; cdr3_aa: CASSALAGPDTGELFF
v_call: TRBV29-1; clone_size: -; j_call: TRBJ1-1; cdr3_aa: CSVDSLMYRGANTEAFF
v_call: TRBV25-1; clone_size: -; j_call: TRBJ2-7; cdr3_aa: CASSDPAAGTYEQYF
v_call: TRBV11-2; clone_size: once; j_call: TRBJ2-7; cdr3_aa: CASSLVSFGYEQYF
v_call: TRBV28; clone_size: -; j_call: TRBJ2-7; cdr3_aa: CASRAAPFSAYEQYF
v_call: TRBV19; clone_size: -; j_call: TRBJ2-5; cdr3_aa: CASSIVGQLETQYF
v_call: TRBV18; clone_size: once; j_call: TRBJ1-4; cdr3_aa: CASSPGGQDGRKLFF
v_call: TRBV2; clone_size: -; j_call: TRBJ2-1; cdr3_aa: CASRDDGLEQFF
v_call: TRBV10-3; clone_size: -; j_call: TRBJ2-7; cdr3_aa: CATEQGGSGRSQQYF
v_call: TRBV7-9; clone_size: -; j_call: TRBJ2-1; cdr3_aa: CASSSWGGESYNEQFF
v_call: TRBV7-3; clone_size: -; j_call: TRBJ2-5; cdr3_aa: CASSSQWGGQETQYF
v_call: TRBV6-5; clone_size: -; j_call: TRBJ2-7; cdr3_aa: CASSYGRQSSYEQYF
v_call: TRBV21-1; clone_size: -; j_call: TRBJ1-4; cdr3_aa: CASSNRDTYEKLFF
v_call: TRBV4-1; clone_size: -; j_call: TRBJ2-7; cdr3_aa: CASSQGQGATGYEQYF
v_call: TRBV10-3; clone_size: -; j_call: TRBJ2-3; cdr3_aa: CAISQNRGETDTQYF
v_call: TRBV5-1; clone_size: -; j_call: TRBJ2-1; cdr3_aa: CASSLGVRLLYNEQFF
v_call: TRBV28; clone_size: few; j_call: TRBJ1-1; cdr3_aa: CASSRTENTEAFF
v_call: TRBV5-1; clone_size: -; j_call: TRBJ2-5; cdr3_aa: CASSGGQGAKTQYF
v_call: TRBV4-2; clone_size: -; j_call: TRBJ1-5; cdr3_aa: CASSRDRFNQPQHF
v_call: TRBV6-5; clone_size: once; j_call: TRBJ1-5; cdr3_aa: CASSAGRGAAGAQHF
v_call: TRBV5-4; clone_size: -; j_call: TRBJ2-7; cdr3_aa: CASSSAGYEQYF
v_call: TRBV29-1; clone_size: -; j_call: TRBJ1-3; cdr3_aa: CSVRIGGTGNTIYF
v_call: TRBV5-6; clone_size: -; j_call: TRBJ1-4; cdr3_aa: CASSPSGQGLTNEKLFF
v_call: TRBV7-2; clone_size: -; j_call: TRBJ2-7; cdr3_aa: CASSLRDREDEQYF
v_call: TRBV6-5; clone_size: -; j_call: TRBJ2-3; cdr3_aa: CASSYRSGGPQYF
v_call: TRBV4-1; clone_size: -; j_call: TRBJ2-5; cdr3_aa: CASSRGQIETQYF
v_call: TRBV14; clone_size: -; j_call: TRBJ2-7; cdr3_aa: CASSQNPSLAGASYEQYF
v_call: TRBV7-9; clone_size: -; j_call: TRBJ1-3; cdr3_aa: CASSPTGSGNTIYF
v_call: TRBV29-1; clone_size: -; j_call: TRBJ2-7; cdr3_aa: CSVEESGYEQYF
v_call: TRBV9; clone_size: -; j_call: TRBJ1-3; cdr3_aa: CASSVYGSTGNTIYF
v_call: TRBV5-1; clone_size: -; j_call: TRBJ1-4; cdr3_aa: CASSDVPGQGAATNEKLFF
v_call: TRBV4-1; clone_size: -; j_call: TRBJ1-5; cdr3_aa: CASSQASGDRDIASQPQHF